The 28 T cell receptor beta chains given below trace back to one sample, sequenced in a study of blood T cells in healthy people across ages. Alongside a J-beta primer mix, a sample-barcoded 5' primer served in a second PCR lasting about 7 to 12 cycles. One entry per CDR3 protein, called by TCRdb with MiXCR from the 5' RACE reads. The table has around 690,000 distinct CDR3 sequences, roughly 53% seen once. The specimen sequenced was blood. Receptors were obtained from a man aged 60 to 69 in good health.

This clonotype was recorded a few times. The chain uses TRBV2 and TRBJ2-1, with D perhaps being TRBD1 or TRBD2 (6 bases each). The CDR3 totals 15 residues. The V gene's germline CDR1 is SNHLY and CDR2 FYNNEI. V gave up 0 bases and J gave up 8 bases, with 14 bases separating them. Written as DNA, the CDR3 is TGTGCCAGCAGTGAAGCGACTAGTGGGGGCCATGAGCAGTTCTTC. This gives the protein CASSEATSGGHEQFF.

The chain links TRBV29-1 to TRBJ2-7, with D possibly being TRBD1 or TRBD2 (6 bases each). This CDR3 has 14 residues. Trimming took off 3 bases at V and 5 bases at J, with 17 bases between the two ends. CDR1 is SQVTM and CDR2 is ANQGSEA in the germline V gene. The CDR3 region has the DNA TGCAGCGTTGATCAAGCTGGGGGGCTGGACGAGCAGTACTTC. It translates to CSVDQAGGLDEQYF.

Details on this clonotype: The CDR3 end shows no conserved phenylalanine or tryptophan, and so a read error is likely. V gene TRBV20-1 combines with J gene TRBJ1-1; D remains ambiguous. The V end lost 4 bases, the J end lost 3 bases, and 9 bases lay between the germline ends. CDR1 is DFQATT and CDR2 is SNEGSKA in the germline V gene (reference sequence). The CDR3 covers 12 residues. CDR3 residues: CSAKQRYTEAFL. In DNA form, the CDR3 reads TGCAGTGCTAAACAGAGATACACTGAAGCTTTCCTT.

Notes on this clonotype: A read error may account for a junction end that differs from germline. The chain carries TRBV7-6 and TRBJ1-5, with D possibly TRBD1 on 5 matching bases. The V gene's germline CDR1 is SGHVS and CDR2 FNYEAQ. CDR3 length: 15 amino acids. The CDR3 DNA reads as TGTGCCAGCAGTTCATATCGGGGGTTCAATCAGCCCCGGCATTTT. It is translated as CASSSYRGFNQPRHF.

The rearrangement uses TRBV12-3 or TRBV12-4 and TRBJ1-2; maybe TRBD1 (5 bases). This CDR3 is built from 15 residues. The V end lost 3 bases, the J end lost 8 bases, and 19 bases lay between the germline ends. CDR3 nucleotide sequence: TGTGCCAGCAGTTTGGGACGGATCCCATCACAGGGCTACACCTTC. It specifies CASSLGRIPSQGYTF.

V usage is TRBV20-1 and J usage is TRBJ1-2; D not resolved. This CDR3 contains 11 residues. Looked up from germline, CDR1 is DFQATT and CDR2 is SNEGSKA (reference sequence). The V gene lost 0 bases and the J gene lost 6 bases, with 5 bases spanning the gap. Here the CDR3 reads CSARDLDGYTF. CDR3 coding DNA: TGCAGTGCTAGAGATCTCGATGGCTACACCTTC.

This clonotype was observed a few times. J is TRBJ2-5 and V is TRBV7-2; a weak D match, TRBD2 (6 bases). CDR3 size: 15 residues. V was clipped by 3 bases and J by 4 bases, with 15 bases between them. The germline gives CDR1 SGHTA, CDR2 FQGNSA. The CDR3, as DNA: TGTGCCAGCAGCTTTTCGGGAGCGCTCGCAGAGACCCAGTACTTC. This codes for CASSFSGALAETQYF. The variable domain in full, with the rest retrieved from reference TRBV7-2 and TRBJ2-5, is GAGVSQSPSNKVTEKGKDVELRCDPISGHTALYWYRQSLGQGLEFLIYFQGNSAPDKSGLPSDRFSAERTGGSVSTLTIQRTQQEDSAVYLCASSFSGALAETQYFGPGTRLLVL.

This clonotype has more than one count but fewer than ten. This sequence joins TRBV4-1 and TRBJ2-1; 8 bases line up with TRBD1. The CDR3 contains 17 residues. V was pared by 0 bases and J by 7 bases, with 11 bases of the junction left unmatched. Germline V lookup: CDR1 MGHRA, CDR2 YSYEKL. CDR3 bases: TGCGCCAGCAGCCAAGATTTCGTAGGACAGGGTTTGAATGAGCAGTTCTTC. This encodes CASSQDFVGQGLNEQFF.

With respect to this clonotype: Mismatch with germline at one junction end may stem from a read error. This sequence joins TRBV15 and TRBJ2-7; unclear D gene. This CDR3 is 14 amino acids long. Germline lookup yields CDR1 LNHNV and CDR2 YYDKDF (reference sequence). The CDR3 sequence: CVTSRDGVMNEQYF. DNA of the CDR3: TGTGTCACCAGCAGAGATGGCGTCATGAACGAGCAGTACTTC.

V usage is TRBV20-1 and J usage is TRBJ2-3, with 10 positions matching TRBD2. Per germline, CDR1 DFQATT and CDR2 SNEGSKA (reference sequence). V lost 5 bases, J lost 4 bases, and 9 bases stayed unmatched. The CDR3 is made up of 15 amino acids. DNA of the CDR3: TGCAGTGCTTTACCGGGACTAGCGAATCCAGATACGCAGTATTTT. It translates to CSALPGLANPDTQYF.

This clonotype was counted at least ten times. The chain links TRBV12-3 or TRBV12-4 to TRBJ2-7, with TRBD1 as a possible D gene (5 bases). The CDR3 consists of 12 residues. V shed 5 bases and J shed 3 bases, with 8 bases lying between them. CDR3 sequence: CASSPDSYEQYF. CDR3 DNA: TGTGCCAGCAGTCCTGACAGCTACGAGCAGTACTTC.

The V gene is TRBV5-1, the J gene TRBJ2-5; D could derive from TRBD1 or TRBD2 (5 bases each). V dropped 8 bases and J dropped 3 bases, with 17 bases sitting between them. CDR3 length equals 14 residues. Germline values: CDR1 SGHRS, CDR2 YFSETQ. The CDR3: CASQSRDRKETQYF. The CDR3 nucleotides read TGCGCCAGTCAGTCCCGGGACCGAAAAGAGACCCAGTACTTC.

The chain combines TRBV11-2 with TRBJ2-3, with a possible D match to TRBD1 (5 bases). This CDR3 spans 15 amino acids. V shed 2 bases and J shed 1 base, with 10 bases lying between them. Germline CDR1 SGHAT, CDR2 FQNNGV. CDR3 sequence: CASSLNVGGTDTQYF. The CDR3, as DNA: TGTGCCAGCAGCTTAAACGTAGGGGGCACAGATACGCAGTATTTT.

This chain joins TRBV20-1 and TRBJ1-6, with D unclear. The V gene lost 5 bases and the J gene lost 10 bases, with 15 bases spanning the gap. Germline assignment: CDR1 DFQATT and CDR2 SNEGSKA (reference sequence). This CDR3 spans 13 amino acids. The CDR3 loop reads CSADERIRSPLHF. The CDR3 DNA is TGCAGTGCTGACGAACGGATAAGATCACCCCTCCACTTT.

This clonotype has just a few counts. This chain uses TRBV5-1 with TRBJ2-5; no clear D gene. Germline V gives CDR1 SGHRS, CDR2 YFSETQ. V dropped 2 bases and J dropped 2 bases, with 10 bases sitting between them. This CDR3 has 14 amino acids. The CDR3 region is CASSFGHVQETQYF. CDR3 DNA sequence: TGCGCCAGCAGCTTTGGGCACGTTCAAGAGACCCAGTACTTC.

The rearrangement uses TRBV20-1 and TRBJ1-6; D is uncertain. Trimming shortened V by 5 bases and J by 14 bases, and 19 bases separated the two germline ends. This CDR3 comprises 13 residues. Germline-derived CDR1 and CDR2 are DFQATT and SNEGSKA (reference sequence). Written as DNA, the CDR3 is TGCAGTGCTGGCGGGGAAGGGCCCCCCACCCTCCACTTT. It specifies CSAGGEGPPTLHF.

The chain carries TRBV10-1 and TRBJ1-1; tentative D call: TRBD1 (6 bases). Germline assignment: CDR1 WNHNN and CDR2 SYGVQD (reference sequence). V gave up 6 bases and J gave up 1 base, with 12 bases separating them. This CDR3 spans 14 amino acids. CDR3 in DNA: TGCGCCAGCAGCGGTGACAGGTCGAACACTGAAGCTTTCTTT. The encoded protein is CASSGDRSNTEAFF.

This clonotype was seen only a few times. This chain connects TRBV5-1 to TRBJ2-5; D may be TRBD1 (5 bases). The CDR3 length is 14 residues. CDR1 is SGHRS, CDR2 YFSETQ, per germline. Trimming took 5 bases from V and 5 from J, leaving 16 bases between them. The CDR3 DNA is TGCGCCAGCAGAGGGGCGGCCACCGTGGAGACCCAGTACTTC. It specifies CASRGAATVETQYF.

The chain combines TRBV21-1 with TRBJ2-4; whether TRBD2, the table's D call, matches the DNA was not checked. TRBV21-1 has pseudogene status. The CDR3 consists of 18 residues. CDR3 amino acids: CASSWGGSLLQAKNIQYF. Written as DNA, the CDR3 is TGTGCCAGCAGCTGGGGAGGTTCCCTTCTTCAAGCCAAAAACATTCAGTACTTC.

The chain joins TRBV6-6 to TRBJ2-1; D could derive from TRBD1 or TRBD2 (5 bases each). The ends were cut back, 7 bases at V and 7 bases at J, with 17 bases in the middle. Germline V gives CDR1 MNHNY, CDR2 SVGAGI (reference sequence). This CDR3 spans 14 amino acids. The CDR3 coding sequence is TGTGCCAGCACCTCCGGGACGGCACGGAATGAGCAGTTCTTC. Protein: CASTSGTARNEQFF.

The CDR3 spells CASSLGGAANEQFF. The CDR3 DNA sequence: TGCGCCAGCAGCTTAGGAGGGGCCGCCAATGAGCAGTTCTTC. The chain combines TRBV5-1 with TRBJ2-1; D is perhaps TRBD2 (6 bases). CDR3 size: 14 residues. Germline assignment: CDR1 SGHRS and CDR2 YFSETQ. V was trimmed by 2 bases and J by 6 bases, leaving 12 bases between them.

In its sample, this clonotype was seen a few times. V and J are TRBV6-1 and TRBJ1-2; perhaps TRBD1 as D (5 bases). The CDR3 totals 18 residues. CDR1 and CDR2 from the germline V gene are MNHNS and SASEGT. Trimming took off 6 bases at V and 4 bases at J, with 27 bases between the two ends. CDR3 amino acids: CASSQRAPGTLGTYGYTF. CDR3 coding DNA: TGTGCCAGCAGCCAAAGGGCCCCCGGGACTTTAGGCACCTATGGCTACACCTTC.

The sample holds a few counts of this clonotype. V usage is TRBV6-5 and J usage is TRBJ1-2; 11 nucleotides agree with TRBD1. Germline V gene sequence: CDR1 MNHEY, CDR2 SVGAGI. The trim removed 5 bases at V and 5 bases at J, leaving 7 bases unmatched. The CDR3 length is 15 residues. CDR3 in DNA: TGTGCCAGCAGTAACCTCGGGACAGGGGGGTATGGCTACACCTTC. Encoded protein: CASSNLGTGGYGYTF.

The chain employs TRBV7-9 and TRBJ2-3; possibly TRBD2 for D (6 bases). The CDR3 spans 14 residues. V was clipped by 3 bases and J by 2 bases, with 9 bases between them. The germline CDR1 and CDR2 sequences are SEHNR and FQNEAQ (reference sequence). CDR3 DNA sequence: TGTGCCAGCAGCTTCGGGGGAACCACAGATACGCAGTATTTT. It encodes CASSFGGTTDTQYF. Full variable domain (outside the CDR3, taken from reference TRBV7-9 and TRBJ2-3): DTGVSQNPRHKITKRGQNVTFRCDPISEHNRLYWYRQTLGQGPEFLTYFQNEAQLEKSRLLSDRFSAERPKGSFSTLEIQRTEQGDSAMYLCASSFGGTTDTQYFGPGTRLTVL.

This chain connects TRBV18 to TRBJ1-5, with TRBD1 matching 7 bases. The V segment lost 3 bases and the J segment 6 bases; nucleotides outside the gene matches: 8. The CDR3 has 15 residues. Per the germline V gene, CDR1 is KGHSH and CDR2 is LQKENI. CDR3 coding DNA: TGTGCCAGCTCACCCGGACAGGCGAACGGTCAGCCCCAGCATTTT. This codes for CASSPGQANGQPQHF.

The chain employs TRBV3-1 and TRBJ1-6, with 8 bases aligning to TRBD1. Unmatched junction bases numbered 2, after V lost 2 bases and J lost 8 bases. The CDR3 length is 14 residues. Per germline, CDR1 LGHDT and CDR2 YNNKEL (reference sequence). Here the CDR3 DNA reads TGTGCCAGCAGCCAAACAGGGGGGGATTCACCCCTCCACTTT. Residues: CASSQTGGDSPLHF.

The rearrangement uses TRBV28 and TRBJ2-3; perhaps TRBD1 as D (6 bases). With 3 bases removed from V and 4 bases from J, the gap between germline ends came to 17 bases. Germline CDR1 is MDHEN and CDR2 is SYDVKM. The CDR3 extends over 16 amino acids. CDR3 nucleotide sequence: TGTGCCAGCAGTTTCCGTGACAGGAGACCCGCAGATACGCAGTATTTT. It codes for CASSFRDRRPADTQYF.

This clonotype was seen a few times. The chain has TRBV7-9 and TRBJ2-6, with D uncertain. The CDR3 runs 16 residues. Germline assignment: CDR1 SEHNR and CDR2 FQNEAQ (reference sequence). V was pared by 3 bases and J by 0 bases, with 9 bases between. Here the CDR3 DNA reads TGTGCCAGCAGCTTGGATGGGGTCTCTGGGGCCAACGTCCTGACTTTC. Translating it yields CASSLDGVSGANVLTF.